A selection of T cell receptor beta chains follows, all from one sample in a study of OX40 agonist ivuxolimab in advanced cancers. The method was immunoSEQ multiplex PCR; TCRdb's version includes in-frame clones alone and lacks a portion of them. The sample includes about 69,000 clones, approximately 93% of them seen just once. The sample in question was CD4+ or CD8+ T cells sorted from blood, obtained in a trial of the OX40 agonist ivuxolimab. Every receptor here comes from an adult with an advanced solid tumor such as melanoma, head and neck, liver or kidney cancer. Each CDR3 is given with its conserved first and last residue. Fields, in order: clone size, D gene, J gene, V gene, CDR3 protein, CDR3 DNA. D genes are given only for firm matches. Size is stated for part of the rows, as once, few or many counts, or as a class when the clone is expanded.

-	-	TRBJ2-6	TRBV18	CASTKPGDSGANVLTF	TGTGCCAGCACCAAACCAGGGGACTCTGGGGCCAACGTCCTGACTTTC
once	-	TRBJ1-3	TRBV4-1	CASSQKGLDPGSGNTIYF	TGCGCCAGCAGCCAAAAGGGGCTCGACCCAGGTAGTGGAAACACCATATATTTT
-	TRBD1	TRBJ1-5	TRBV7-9	CASSLAGTGSEPQHF	TGTGCCAGCAGCTTAGCGGGGACAGGGTCGGAGCCCCAGCATTTT
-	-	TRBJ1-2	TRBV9	CASSVAQGGGYGYTF	TGTGCCAGCAGCGTAGCGCAGGGAGGAGGCTATGGCTACACCTTC
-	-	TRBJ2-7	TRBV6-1	CASSQGGFEQYF	TGTGCCAGCAGTCAAGGGGGATTCGAGCAGTACTTC
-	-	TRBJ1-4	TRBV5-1	CASSLGASATNEKLFF	TGCGCCAGCAGCTTGGGGGCGAGTGCAACTAATGAAAAACTGTTTTTT
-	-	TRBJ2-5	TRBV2	CASSPRAQNGETQYF	TGTGCCAGCAGCCCCAGGGCCCAAAACGGAGAGACCCAGTACTTC
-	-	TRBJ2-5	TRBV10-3	CAISESAGGQETQYF	TGTGCCATCAGTGAGTCAGCAGGAGGCCAAGAGACCCAGTACTTC
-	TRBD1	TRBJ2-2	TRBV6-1	CASAGTGGQFGELFF	TGTGCCAGCGCGGGGACAGGGGGCCAGTTCGGGGAGCTGTTTTTT
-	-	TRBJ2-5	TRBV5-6	CASTLLGGLKGGETQYF	TGTGCCAGCACCTTGCTAGGGGGGCTGAAAGGTGGAGAGACCCAGTACTTC
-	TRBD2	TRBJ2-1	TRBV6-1	CASSEVLAGLYNEQFF	TGTGCCAGCAGTGAAGTTCTAGCGGGACTCTACAATGAGCAGTTCTTC
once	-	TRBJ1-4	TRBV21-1	CASSKVGTGHNEKLFF	TGTGCCAGCAGCAAGGTTGGGACAGGGCATAATGAAAAACTGTTTTTT
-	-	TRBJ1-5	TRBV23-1	CASSQWGLGGRPQHF	TGCGCCAGCAGTCAATGGGGGTTGGGCGGGAGGCCCCAGCATTTT
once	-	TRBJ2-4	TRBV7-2	CASSPGISINIQYF	TGTGCCAGCAGCCCTGGGATTTCGATAAACATTCAGTACTTC
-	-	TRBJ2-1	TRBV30	CAWSARDEQFF	TGTGCCTGGAGTGCTAGGGATGAGCAGTTCTTC
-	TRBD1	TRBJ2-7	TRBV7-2	CASSFPGQREQYF	TGTGCCAGCAGCTTCCCGGGACAGCGAGAGCAGTACTTC
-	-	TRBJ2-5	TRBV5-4	CASSFRREETQYF	TGTGCCAGCAGCTTCAGAAGGGAAGAGACCCAGTACTTC
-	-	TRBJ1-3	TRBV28	CASSLGGGNFGNTIYF	TGTGCCAGCAGTTTGGGTGGGGGCAATTTCGGAAACACCATATATTTT
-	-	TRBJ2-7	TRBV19	CASSIGGDEQYF	TGTGCCAGTAGTATCGGGGGCGACGAGCAGTACTTC
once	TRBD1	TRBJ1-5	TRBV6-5	CASRTGAGNQPQHF	TGTGCCAGCAGGACAGGGGCGGGCAATCAGCCCCAGCATTTT
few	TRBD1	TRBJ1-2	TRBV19	CASSIEQGAVGYTF	TGTGCCAGTAGTATAGAACAGGGGGCTGTGGGCTACACCTTC
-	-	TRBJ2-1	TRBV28	CASSLLAYNEQFF	TGTGCCAGCAGTTTGTTAGCCTACAATGAGCAGTTCTTC
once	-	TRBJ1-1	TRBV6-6	CASSYSIGTMNTEAFF	TGTGCCAGCAGTTACTCGATAGGTACTATGAACACTGAAGCTTTCTTT
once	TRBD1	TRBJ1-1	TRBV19	CASRPPGQAGSVFF	TGTGCCAGTAGACCCCCGGGACAGGCTGGCAGTGTGTTCTTT
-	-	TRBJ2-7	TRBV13	CASSLGTPYEQYF	TGTGCCAGCAGCTTAGGGACGCCCTACGAGCAGTACTTC
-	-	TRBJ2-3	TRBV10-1	CASSELSDTQYF	TGCGCCAGCAGTGAGTTGTCAGATACGCAGTATTTT
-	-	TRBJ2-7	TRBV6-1	CASSESGKGHEQYF	TGTGCCAGCAGTGAATCCGGGAAGGGCCACGAGCAGTACTTC
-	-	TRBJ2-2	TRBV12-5	CASGLVQWITGELFF	TGTGCTAGTGGTTTGGTACAGTGGATAACCGGGGAGCTGTTTTTT
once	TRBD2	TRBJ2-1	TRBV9	CASSVASGTSYNEQFF	TGTGCCAGCAGCGTTGCTAGCGGGACCTCCTACAATGAGCAGTTCTTC
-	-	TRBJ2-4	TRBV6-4	CASSVEVGNIQYF	TGTGCCAGCAGTGTGGAAGTCGGAAACATTCAGTACTTC
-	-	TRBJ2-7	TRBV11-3	CASSFHVGYEQYF	TGTGCCAGCAGCTTTCATGTAGGCTACGAGCAGTACTTC
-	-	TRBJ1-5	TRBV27	CASSRTGRYSNQPQHF	TGTGCCAGCAGCCGTACAGGGAGATATAGCAATCAGCCCCAGCATTTT
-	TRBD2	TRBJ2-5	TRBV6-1	CASNNSGKETQYF	TGTGCCAGCAACAATAGCGGGAAAGAGACCCAGTACTTC
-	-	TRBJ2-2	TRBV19	CASKLLNTGELFF	TGTGCCAGCAAACTCCTGAACACCGGGGAGCTGTTTTTT
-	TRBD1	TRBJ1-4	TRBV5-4	CASSLAGDRSEKLFF	TGTGCCAGCAGCTTGGCGGGGGACAGAAGCGAAAAACTGTTTTTT